A selection of T cell receptor beta chains follows, all from one sample in a study of T cells in Graves' hyperthyroidism and ophthalmopathy. Each CDR3 protein is one row after TCRdb ran MiXCR on the multiplex PCR reads. The sample has about 260,000 distinct CDR3 sequences, 15% to 20% seen once. The sequenced sample was blood. These receptors were taken from a woman under 30 with Graves' ophthalmopathy. Both conserved end residues are part of each CDR3. D genes are given only for firm matches. The size entry is marked missing in some rows and otherwise reads once, few, many or a size class.

>.|many|TRBV28
CASSLSGAGNQPQHF
>.|many|TRBV20-1
CSARDLAGRTEAFF
>TRBD1|many|TRBV5-1
CASSPTAGGETQYF
>TRBD1|.|TRBV28
CASSLGRGSTGQYF
>TRBD2|.|TRBV11-3
CASSLDPRLAGGGSTQYF
>.|many|TRBV19
CASRGQGTNQPQHF
>.|many|TRBV24-1
CATSDPELHTQYF
>TRBD1|many|TRBV24-1
CATRDPGQGDGTQYF
>.|many|TRBV19
CASMIRGGTGELFF
>.|medium-sized|TRBV7-2
CASSLVPPGYTEAFF
>TRBD1|many|TRBV20-1
CSAKTGAWNEQFF
>TRBD2|.|TRBV20-1
CSAPRPSGGIQDTQYF
>TRBD1|many|TRBV27
CASSPHSPTGDGYTF
>TRBD1|.|TRBV3-1
CASSQGTGRLNSPLHF
>.|.|TRBV11-1
CASGAKNIQYF
>.|many|TRBV6-2/TRBV6-3
CASSYSGGVGYEQYF
>.|many|TRBV20-1
CSALPGLQGQPQHF
>TRBD2|many|TRBV29-1
CSVLARGTYEQYF
>TRBD1|many|TRBV29-1
CSVGTGDTEAFF
>TRBD2|many|TRBV28
CASSSGGGFETQYF
>.|many|TRBV7-3
CASSTTSGEQFF
>.|.|TRBV2
CASSESAQLETQYF
>.|many|TRBV6-1
CASSPLRGLGNQPQHF
>.|.|TRBV4-2
CASSQDLATRHNEQFF
>.|many|TRBV7-9
CASSHQGFEQFF
>.|.|TRBV6-2/TRBV6-3
CASSRGPVLGEQYF
>.|many|TRBV11-1
CASSFTGNSNTEAFF
>.|many|TRBV20-1
CSAVRSYSNQPQHF
>.|many|TRBV27
CASSLLGSVEQETQYF
>.|many|TRBV19
CASSMARETQYF
>.|many|TRBV6-1
CASSSTDKSRGYTF
>TRBD2|once|TRBV12-3/TRBV12-4
CASRLAGAGYEQYF
>TRBD1|many|TRBV28
CASAGQGPNYGYTF
>.|.|TRBV5-1
CASSLGAGYNEQFF
>.|many|TRBV7-2
CASSLARQVLLEQYF
>TRBD2|.|TRBV4-1
CASSQGLAGGQGKNIQYF
>.|.|TRBV6-9
CASSYYNGLREAFF
>TRBD2|.|TRBV28
CASRLAGMPPETQYF
>.|many|TRBV28
CASSLVGLNYGYTF
>TRBD1|few|TRBV19
CASGDSYYSWGRGLPQHF
>TRBD2|.|TRBV19
CASSIASGGMLTDTQYF
>.|many|TRBV30
CAWSGLYHEQYF
>.|many|TRBV28
CASSLSQGNEQFF
>TRBD1|many|TRBV28
CASSLGTGWYEQYF
>TRBD2|many|TRBV4-1
CASSQDRASGNIQYF
>.|many|TRBV6-1
CASSRDRTNYGYTF
>.|many|TRBV6-1
CASSAGAVSYTF
>.|many|TRBV7-2
CASSLLTGEQYF
>TRBD2|many|TRBV11-2
CASSGLAGGSILGTQYF
>.|many|TRBV28
CASGVGGSGNEKLFF
>TRBD2|.|TRBV4-3
CASSQGTGGSVAGVRAGELFF
>.|.|TRBV5-1
CASSLAPEYGYTF
>TRBD1|few|TRBV19
CASSIRRTGGANPQYNEQFF
>.|.|TRBV10-1
CATRDPGSGANVLTF
>.|many|TRBV27
CASSIRGHEQFF
>TRBD2|many|TRBV5-1
CASSSGLAPYNEQFF